One T cell receptor beta chain is described in this entry. Here immunoSEQ multiplex PCR was the method, and the copy in TCRdb shows in-frame clones only, minus some. The table includes under 450,000 clones, over 75% detected once. V was pared by 10 bases and J by 6 bases, with 7 bases of the junction left unmatched. The CDR3 spans 13 residues. Germline V gene lookup returns CDR1 SNHLY and CDR2 FYNNEI. These data originate in a study of control samples from healthy donors and cancer patients. V is TRBV2 and J is TRBJ1-5; 9 bases are shared with TRBD1. This receptor was identified in a man between 40 and 49 years old with head and neck cancer. The specimen sequenced was PBMCs. The CDR3 loop is CATRGQGGQPQHF. As DNA, the CDR3 is TGTGCCACCAGGGGACAGGGCGGTCAGCCCCAGCATTTT.